These 25 T cell receptor beta chains originate from one sample sequenced in a study of T cells in Graves' hyperthyroidism and ophthalmopathy. Amplified TCR beta CDR3 regions came from RNA transcripts. HTBI primers were the set used in a first-round RT-PCR of the TCR CDR3. From the multiplex PCR reads, TCRdb called clonotypes with MiXCR, one entry per CDR3 protein. This table holds fewer than 400,000 distinct CDR3 sequences, around 15% found once. Sequencing was performed on blood. These receptors all stem from a middle-aged man with Graves' ophthalmopathy.

J is TRBJ2-1 and V is TRBV3-1; D gene uncertain. This CDR3 contains 13 residues. The V gene's germline CDR1 is LGHDT and CDR2 YNNKEL (reference sequence). Trimming removed 0 bases at V and 15 bases at J, with 15 bases between. The CDR3 sequence is CASSQDVGYTAFF. CDR3 coding DNA: TGTGCCAGCAGCCAAGATGTCGGCTATACCGCGTTCTTC.

This clonotype was observed many times. This chain joins TRBV20-1 and TRBJ1-5, with 9 positions matching TRBD1. The CDR3 contains 14 residues. CDR1 is DFQATT, CDR2 SNEGSKA, per germline (reference sequence). The J segment lost 6 bases and the V segment lost 3 bases, leaving 6 bases of the junction unmatched. CDR3 coding DNA: TGCAGTGCTAGGCCGGGACAGGGATTTCAGCCCCAGCATTTT. As protein: CSARPGQGFQPQHF.

This clonotype was found many times. The chain recombines TRBV11-2 with TRBJ1-2; a possible D gene is TRBD1 (5 bases). The V end was cut by 4 bases, the J end by 7 bases, with 13 bases between. Germline V gives CDR1 SGHAT, CDR2 FQNNGV. This CDR3 spans 13 amino acids. This CDR3 is CASSSAGYSGYTF. DNA for the CDR3: TGTGCCAGCAGCTCGGCAGGGTACTCTGGCTACACCTTC. Full variable domain (outside the CDR3, taken from reference TRBV11-2 and TRBJ1-2): EAGVAQSPRYKIIEKRQSVAFWCNPISGHATLYWYQQILGQGPKLLIQFQNNGVVDDSQLPKDRFSAERLKGVDSTLKIQPAKLEDSAVYLCASSSAGYSGYTFGSGTRLTVV.

This clonotype was counted at least ten times. This sequence joins TRBV2 and TRBJ2-7, with unresolved D. This CDR3 region has 13 residues. Germline V gene lookup returns CDR1 SNHLY and CDR2 FYNNEI. V shed 3 bases and J shed 4 bases, with 10 bases lying between them. The CDR3 reads CASSDGSLYEQYF. CDR3 bases: TGTGCCAGCAGTGACGGCAGTCTATACGAGCAGTACTTC.

There are many counts of this clonotype. The CDR3 DNA reads TGTGCCAGCACTCACCGGGGATACCAAGAGACCCAGTACTTC. Translation gives CASTHRGYQETQYF. The rearrangement uses TRBV3-1 and TRBJ2-5; D possibly corresponds to TRBD2 (5 bases). Trimming pared 7 bases from V and 0 bases from J, leaving 12 bases between. The germline V gene encodes CDR1 LGHDT and CDR2 YNNKEL (reference sequence). CDR3 size: 14 residues.

The rearrangement links TRBV2 to TRBJ2-4; TRBD2 matches at 7 bases. Germline CDR1 and CDR2: SNHLY and FYNNEI. This CDR3 region has 13 residues. V lost 6 bases and J lost 4; bases outside the gene matches: 3. The CDR3 region has the DNA TGTGCCAGCAGGGGGACTACTAAAAACATTCAGTACTTC. This encodes CASRGTTKNIQYF.

This clonotype has at least ten counts. The gene calls are TRBV29-1 and TRBJ2-1; possibly TRBD1 for D (5 bases). V lost 3 bases to trimming and J lost 5 bases, with 14 bases between them. Germline V gene data show CDR1 as SQVTM and CDR2 as ANQGSEA. The CDR3 is made up of 14 amino acids. This CDR3 is CSVDKGVQDNEQFF. CDR3 DNA sequence: TGCAGCGTTGATAAAGGGGTTCAAGACAATGAGCAGTTCTTC.

This clonotype was seen many times. The chain joins TRBV2 to TRBJ2-1, with TRBD2 matching over 7 bases. CDR3 length: 15 residues. Losses at the gene ends were 1 base for V and 2 bases for J; bases not matched to a gene: 2. Germline CDR1 SNHLY, CDR2 FYNNEI. DNA for the CDR3: TGTGCCAGCAGTGAAGGGGCGGGAGCCTACAATGAGCAGTTCTTC. Protein sequence: CASSEGAGAYNEQFF. The full variable domain, completed using reference TRBV2 and TRBJ2-1, is EPEVTQTPSHQVTQMGQEVILRCVPISNHLYFYWYRQILGQKVEFLVSFYNNEISEKSEIFDDQFSVERPDGSNFTLKIRSTKLEDSAMYFCASSEGAGAYNEQFFGPGTRLTVL.

Here the CDR3 reads CASTGTSGIAKNIQYF. CDR3 nucleotide sequence: TGTGCCAGCACCGGGACTAGCGGGATAGCCAAAAACATTCAGTACTTC. The V and J genes are TRBV11-2 and TRBJ2-4; 13 bases map to TRBD2. V shed 7 bases and J 0 bases; nucleotides not matched to a gene: 3. Germline CDR1 SGHAT, CDR2 FQNNGV. CDR3 size: 16 residues.

This clonotype was observed at least ten times. The V call is TRBV18, the J call TRBJ1-2; 11 bases line up with TRBD1. The germline V gene has CDR1 KGHSH and CDR2 LQKENI. The CDR3 runs to 16 residues. Trimming removed 6 bases from V and 3 bases from J; junction bases left unmatched: 9. The CDR3 nucleotides are TGTGCCAGCTCCCCGTTGGCGGGACAGGGGGACTATGGCTACACCTTC. It translates to CASSPLAGQGDYGYTF.

The chain employs TRBV29-1 and TRBJ2-1; D is unresolved. CDR3 length: 14 residues. With 4 bases removed from V and 0 bases from J, the gap between germline ends came to 10 bases. Per the germline V gene, CDR1 is SQVTM and CDR2 is ANQGSEA. CDR3 bases: TGCAGCGTTGCCCTAGAGAGCTCCTACAATGAGCAGTTCTTC. It codes for CSVALESSYNEQFF.

The chain carries TRBV20-1 and TRBJ2-3; 7 bases agree with TRBD2. CDR1 and CDR2 (germline): DFQATT, SNEGSKA (reference sequence). V lost 5 bases, J lost 3 bases, and 14 bases stayed unmatched. This CDR3 is 16 amino acids long. Written as DNA, the CDR3 is TGCAGTGCTCAATCAGTCGAGGGAGGGCCTACAGATACGCAGTATTTT. Its translation is CSAQSVEGGPTDTQYF.

This clonotype occurred many times. The rearrangement links TRBV11-3 to TRBJ2-5, with TRBD2 identical over 7 bases. Germline-derived CDR1 and CDR2 are SGHNT and YENEEA. V was pared by 5 bases and J by 3 bases, with 9 bases of the junction left unmatched. This CDR3 has 15 amino acids. The CDR3 reads CASSLSGTTKETQYF. The CDR3 DNA follows: TGTGCCAGCAGCCTTTCTGGGACTACCAAAGAGACCCAGTACTTC.

This clonotype was found many times. V is TRBV6-1 and J is TRBJ1-1, with D unresolved. Between the trimmed V and J ends, which lost 10 bases and 2 bases, there was a span of 11 bases. CDR3 length: 12 amino acids. Germline CDR1 MNHNS, CDR2 SASEGT. The CDR3 DNA reads TGTGCCACTCAGCGGGGAAACACTGAAGCTTTCTTT. Its translation is CATQRGNTEAFF.

This clonotype has a count of ten or more. The chain is built from TRBV18 and TRBJ2-7; D is ambiguous. The CDR3 totals 13 residues. Trimming cost V 3 bases and J 5 bases, with 11 bases left between them. CDR1 is KGHSH, CDR2 LQKENI, per germline. CDR3: CASSPPSGNEQYF. In nucleotides, the CDR3 is TGTGCCAGCTCACCTCCAAGTGGCAACGAGCAGTACTTC.

This clonotype has only a few counts. Given a much more abundant clone one base away, this may be a read error. The chain joins TRBV3-1 to TRBJ1-3; no firm D call. Between the trimmed V and J ends, which lost 0 bases and 2 bases, there was a span of 8 bases. Germline V gene sequence: CDR1 LGHDT, CDR2 YNNKEL (reference sequence). The CDR3 is 15 amino acids. Written as DNA, the CDR3 is TGTGCCAGCAGCCAAGATCAGCTGACTGGAAACACCATATATTTT. This gives the protein CASSQDQLTGNTIYF.

This clonotype was recorded at least ten times. V and J are TRBV6-6 and TRBJ2-3; the D is unclear. V was clipped by 2 bases and J by 3 bases, with 12 bases between them. Germline V CDR1 and CDR2: MNHNY, SVGAGI (reference sequence). CDR3 length: 15 residues. The CDR3 sequence is CASSYAGAQTDTQYF. Here the CDR3 DNA reads TGTGCCAGCAGTTACGCTGGAGCCCAGACAGATACGCAGTATTTT.

The sample holds many counts of this clonotype. The chain recombines TRBV7-9 with TRBJ1-1, with TRBD1 matching 9 bases. J gave up 1 base and V 4 bases, and 7 bases lay outside the gene matches. Germline loops: CDR1 SEHNR, CDR2 FQNEAQ (reference sequence). CDR3 size: 16 residues. The CDR3 sequence: CASSWDRENGNTEAFF. In DNA form, the CDR3 reads TGTGCCAGCAGCTGGGACAGGGAAAACGGGAACACTGAAGCTTTCTTT.

In this sample, this clonotype turned up many times. The chain has TRBV11-1 and TRBJ2-3; weak D call: TRBD1 (5 bases). The CDR3 runs to 14 residues. Trimming removed 5 bases at V and 3 bases at J, with 12 bases between. Germline V gives CDR1 SGHAT, CDR2 FQDESV (reference sequence). In DNA form, the CDR3 reads TGTGCCAGCAGCAACGTTCAGGGTACAGATACGCAGTATTTT. It specifies CASSNVQGTDTQYF.

This clonotype was detected a few times. The chain is built from TRBV6-1 and TRBJ2-1, with 7 bases lining up with TRBD2. Germline CDR1 and CDR2: MNHNS and SASEGT. This CDR3 is 15 amino acids long. Trimming removed 5 bases from V and 9 bases from J; junction bases left unmatched: 13. The CDR3 coding sequence is TGTGCCAGCAGTAGTAGCAGCGGGACTTGGGGTGAGCAGTTCTTC. Protein sequence: CASSSSSGTWGEQFF.

Only a few counts were recorded for this clonotype. The CDR3 sequence is CATRDSLTDTQYF. CDR3 sequence (DNA): TGTGCCACGCGGGACAGCCTCACAGATACGCAGTATTTT. The V and J genes are TRBV10-3 and TRBJ2-3; D perhaps matches TRBD1 (7 bases). Per germline, CDR1 ENHRY and CDR2 SYGVKD. The length of the CDR3 is 13 residues. The V end lost 10 bases, the J end lost 2 bases, and 13 bases lay between the germline ends.

This clonotype was found many times. V is TRBV6-1 and J is TRBJ2-4, with D possibly matching TRBD2 (7 bases). Trimming removed 0 bases from V and 0 bases from J, with 24 bases in between. Germline values: CDR1 MNHNS, CDR2 SASEGT. The CDR3 spans 21 residues. CDR3 amino acids: CASSEALRGATSTLAKNIQYF. The CDR3 DNA sequence: TGTGCCAGCAGTGAAGCGCTTCGGGGGGCCACCTCGACACTAGCCAAAAACATTCAGTACTTC.

The CDR3 spells CASSPGTGGYPQHF. The CDR3 coding sequence is TGTGCCAGTAGTCCCGGGACGGGCGGTTATCCCCAGCATTTT. V is TRBV19 and J is TRBJ1-5; weak D call: TRBD1 (5 bases). The CDR3 consists of 14 residues. V was shortened by 5 bases and J by 10 bases, with 18 bases between the two germline ends. Per germline, CDR1 LNHDA and CDR2 SQIVND (reference sequence).

This clonotype was seen many times. This chain uses TRBV2 with TRBJ2-5, with D unresolved. V was clipped by 3 bases and J by 5 bases, with 7 bases between them. Germline values: CDR1 SNHLY, CDR2 FYNNEI. The CDR3 runs to 12 residues. The CDR3 here is CASSETWETQYF. The DNA of the CDR3 is TGTGCCAGCAGTGAGACTTGGGAGACCCAGTACTTC. The full variable domain, in which reference TRBV2 and TRBJ2-5 provide the parts outside the CDR3, is EPEVTQTPSHQVTQMGQEVILRCVPISNHLYFYWYRQILGQKVEFLVSFYNNEISEKSEIFDDQFSVERPDGSNFTLKIRSTKLEDSAMYFCASSETWETQYFGPGTRLLVL.

This clonotype was seen repeatedly, ten times or more. The V gene is TRBV27, the J gene TRBJ1-5; possibly TRBD1 for D (5 bases). Trimming shortened V by 3 bases and J by 6 bases, and 15 bases separated the two germline ends. Germline CDR1 and CDR2: MNHEY and SMNVEV (reference sequence). The CDR3 contains 15 residues. CDR3 sequence: CASSFRGVSGQPQHF. The CDR3 nucleotides are TGTGCCAGCAGTTTTCGGGGGGTGAGCGGTCAGCCCCAGCATTTT.